Listed below are T cell receptor beta chains from one sample, sequenced in a study of vaccination effects on CD4 cells after COVID-19. These receptors have no identified antigens. Using immunoSEQ multiplex PCR, the repertoire was profiled, and TCRdb retains in-frame clones only, with some absent. The sample records around 71,000 clones, around three quarters being singletons. The specimen comprised CD4+ T cells from PBMCs cultured with HCoV-OC43 spike peptides, sampled before COVID-19 vaccination. The source is a human donor who received a COVID-19 vaccine. Both conserved end residues are part of each CDR3. The D gene is left open where the match is weak. Size is omitted from some rows. Given values are once, few, many or a class for expanded clones.

TRBV29-1	11	NA	TRBJ1-2	NA	CSGALSGGYTF	TGCAGCGGTGCCTTATCTGGGGGCTACACCTTC
TRBV19	15	NA	TRBJ1-4	NA	CASSFPVGTNEKLFF	TGTGCCAGTAGCTTCCCGGTTGGGACTAATGAAAAACTGTTTTTT
TRBV5-6	17	NA	TRBJ2-6	NA	CASSLVRTASGANVLTF	TGTGCCAGCAGCTTGGTTAGGACAGCCTCTGGGGCCAACGTCCTGACTTTC
TRBV6-6	14	NA	TRBJ2-5	NA	CASSYWQYQETQYF	TGTGCCAGCAGTTACTGGCAGTACCAAGAGACCCAGTACTTC
TRBV28	14	NA	TRBJ2-5	TRBD1	CASSPPTGSETQYF	TGTGCCAGCAGCCCCCCGACAGGGTCAGAGACCCAGTACTTC
TRBV18	18	NA	TRBJ1-2	TRBD1	CASSPFPGGGGDNYGYTF	TGTGCCAGCTCACCTTTTCCAGGGGGCGGTGGAGACAACTATGGCTACACCTTC
TRBV29-1	14	NA	TRBJ1-4	NA	CSVSKAHTLEKLFF	TGCAGCGTATCGAAGGCACACACCTTGGAAAAACTGTTTTTT
TRBV29-1	13	NA	TRBJ2-3	TRBD2	CSVLDGGSDTQYF	TGCAGCGTTTTGGACGGGGGGTCAGATACGCAGTATTTT
TRBV18	16	NA	TRBJ2-3	NA	CASSPQPGTPTDTQYF	TGTGCCAGCTCACCACAACCCGGGACTCCCACAGATACGCAGTATTTT
TRBV4-3	14	NA	TRBJ2-3	NA	CASSFSPYTDTQYF	TGCGCCAGCAGCTTCTCTCCCTACACAGATACGCAGTATTTT
TRBV7-2	18	NA	TRBJ2-3	TRBD2	CASSLRRGGLTSTDTQYF	TGTGCCAGCAGCTTACGGCGCGGGGGGTTGACTAGCACAGATACGCAGTATTTT
TRBV19	15	NA	TRBJ2-6	NA	CASSTGFSGANVLTF	TGTGCCAGTAGTACAGGGTTCTCTGGGGCCAACGTCCTGACTTTC
TRBV6-6	14	few	TRBJ1-5	NA	CASSYVGSTQPQHF	TGTGCCAGCAGTTACGTGGGGAGTACACAGCCCCAGCATTTT
TRBV5-4	14	few	TRBJ1-6	NA	CASRGDSYNSPLHF	TGTGCCAGCCGGGGCGATTCCTATAATTCACCCCTCCACTTT
TRBV6-4	14	NA	TRBJ2-1	TRBD2	CASSLAGGPGEQFF	TGTGCCAGCAGCCTAGCGGGGGGGCCGGGGGAGCAGTTCTTC
TRBV2	14	NA	TRBJ1-2	NA	CASSEQGANYGYTF	TGTGCCAGCAGTGAACAGGGAGCTAACTATGGCTACACCTTC
TRBV2	13	few	TRBJ2-1	NA	CASNLLQGNEQFF	TGTGCCAGCAACCTTCTCCAGGGGAATGAGCAGTTCTTC
TRBV14	14	NA	TRBJ1-1	NA	CASSQVRGRTEAFF	TGTGCCAGCAGCCAAGTTCGGGGGAGGACTGAAGCTTTCTTT
TRBV6-5	13	NA	TRBJ1-1	NA	CASSYFGNTEAFF	TGTGCCAGCAGTTACTTCGGGAACACTGAAGCTTTCTTT
TRBV30	15	NA	TRBJ1-5	TRBD1	CAWANRDRSNQPQHF	TGTGCCTGGGCCAACAGGGACAGGAGCAATCAGCCCCAGCATTTT
TRBV19	13	NA	TRBJ1-1	NA	CASSLDSHTEAFF	TGTGCCAGTAGTCTTGACAGTCACACTGAAGCTTTCTTT
TRBV7-8	15	NA	TRBJ1-1	NA	CASSRERGFVTEAFF	TGTGCCAGCAGCCGAGAGAGGGGGTTCGTCACTGAAGCTTTCTTT
TRBV2	15	NA	TRBJ2-6	NA	CASSGRPAGANVLTF	TGTGCCAGCAGTGGCAGGCCCGCCGGGGCCAACGTCCTGACTTTC
TRBV6-5	15	NA	TRBJ1-2	NA	CASSYSDRALNGYTF	TGTGCCAGCAGTTACTCTGACCGGGCGCTCAATGGCTACACCTTC
TRBV18	14	NA	TRBJ1-1	NA	CASSLDTQNTEAFF	TGTGCCAGCTCCCTCGACACCCAGAACACTGAAGCTTTCTTT
TRBV6-5	15	NA	TRBJ2-1	TRBD1	CASSLDRGLYNEQFF	TGTGCCAGCAGCCTAGACAGGGGGCTGTACAATGAGCAGTTCTTC
TRBV6-1	16	few	TRBJ1-5	NA	CASSAPGSPSNQPQHF	TGTGCCAGCAGTGCTCCGGGATCCCCTAGCAATCAGCCCCAGCATTTT
TRBV6-5	14	NA	TRBJ2-3	TRBD2	CASSVPGLGAAQYF	TGTGCCAGCAGCGTCCCGGGACTAGGGGCCGCGCAGTATTTT
TRBV6-5	15	few	TRBJ1-5	NA	CASSYSVVSNQPQHF	TGTGCCAGCAGCTACTCAGTCGTCAGCAATCAGCCCCAGCATTTT
TRBV29-1	16	NA	TRBJ2-3	NA	CSVEGQPGLGTDTQYF	TGCAGCGTTGAAGGGCAACCGGGATTAGGGACAGATACGCAGTATTTT
TRBV7-3	13	NA	TRBJ2-3	NA	CASSSRQEDTQYF	TGTGCCAGCAGCTCCCGACAGGAAGATACGCAGTATTTT
TRBV19	15	NA	TRBJ1-2	NA	CASSIDIPGGGGYTF	TGTGCCAGTAGTATAGATATTCCCGGGGGCGGTGGCTACACCTTC
TRBV11-3	15	NA	TRBJ2-2	NA	CASSLAGAGTGELFF	TGTGCCAGCAGCTTAGCAGGGGCGGGTACCGGGGAGCTGTTTTTT
TRBV2	13	NA	TRBJ1-5	NA	CASSPNTYQPQHF	TGTGCCAGCAGTCCGAATACTTATCAGCCCCAGCATTTT
TRBV4-3	16	few	TRBJ2-1	TRBD2	CASSRARGETYNEQFF	TGCGCCAGCAGCCGAGCCCGGGGGGAAACCTACAATGAGCAGTTCTTC
TRBV14	13	NA	TRBJ1-1	NA	CASSSYGTAEAFF	TGTGCCAGCAGCTCTTATGGAACGGCTGAAGCTTTCTTT
TRBV7-2	14	few	TRBJ2-2	NA	CASSAGPHTGELFF	TGTGCCAGCAGCGCCGGACCGCACACCGGGGAGCTGTTTTTT
TRBV11-2	13	once	TRBJ2-3	NA	CASSLAGTDTQYF	TGTGCCAGCAGCTTAGCAGGCACAGATACGCAGTATTTT
TRBV3-1/TRBV3-2	15	few	TRBJ1-6	NA	CASSQARGPNSPLHF	TGTGCCAGCAGCCAAGCTCGAGGCCCCAATTCACCCCTCCACTTT
TRBV6-5	11	NA	TRBJ1-1	NA	CASRGRTEAFF	TGTGCCAGCAGGGGGCGGACTGAAGCTTTCTTT